These T cell receptor beta chains were read from a single sample in a study of blood T cell repertoires in COVID-19. TCRdb keeps only in-frame clones here, not all; method: immunoSEQ multiplex PCR. The data show some 460,000 clones, around 90% seen once. Sequencing was carried out using PBMCs or T cells enriched from blood (not recorded which). The receptors come from a woman aged 18-29 years who had recovered from COVID-19. Each CDR3 is given with its conserved first and last residue. Each record gives: V gene, J gene, D gene, CDR3 length, CDR3 protein, CDR3 DNA. D genes are given only for firm matches.

TRBV4-2,TRBJ1-3,TRBD1,16,CASSQSDRDTGNTIYF,TGTGCCAGCAGCCAATCAGACAGGGATACTGGAAACACCATATATTTT
TRBV5-1,TRBJ2-7,TRBD1,16,CASSSGDSSLSYEQYF,TGCGCCAGCAGCTCAGGGGACAGCAGTTTATCCTACGAGCAGTACTTC
TRBV5-5,TRBJ1-5,TRBD1,14,CASSNQTGVQPQHF,TGTGCCAGCAGTAATCAAACAGGGGTCCAGCCCCAGCATTTT
TRBV18,TRBJ1-1,NA,17,CASSPLFLTRFDTEAFF,TGTGCCAGCTCACCACTATTCTTGACTCGTTTCGACACTGAAGCTTTCTTT
TRBV7-6,TRBJ2-1,TRBD2,15,CASSLEASGGHEQFF,TGTGCCAGCAGCTTAGAAGCTAGCGGGGGGCATGAGCAGTTCTTC
TRBV5-4,TRBJ2-7,NA,13,CASSPRGSYEQYF,TGTGCCAGCAGCCCTCGGGGATCCTACGAGCAGTACTTC
TRBV6-4,TRBJ2-3,NA,13,CASSDSIGDTQYF,TGTGCCAGCAGTGACTCGATCGGAGATACGCAGTATTTT
TRBV12-3/TRBV12-4,TRBJ1-1,NA,13,CASSLGGRTEAFF,TGTGCCAGCAGTTTAGGCGGGAGGACTGAAGCTTTCTTT
TRBV19,TRBJ1-4,NA,15,CASSRGISTNEKLFF,TGTGCCAGTAGTAGGGGCATATCAACTAATGAAAAACTGTTTTTT
TRBV13,TRBJ1-2,NA,13,CASSFRSGDGYTF,TGTGCCAGCAGCTTTCGATCGGGGGATGGCTACACCTTC
TRBV29-1,TRBJ2-2,TRBD2,12,CSVVRGAGELFF,TGCAGCGTTGTCCGGGGGGCCGGGGAGCTGTTTTTT